This T cell receptor beta chain came from a study of blood T cell repertoires in COVID-19. In the study overall: Specimens from acute and convalescent COVID-19 originated in the United States, Italy and Spain. PBMCs, B-cell-depleted T cells, or T cells were the source of the cDNA or gDNA that made up the material.

Some clones are missing from TCRdb's copy, which holds only in-frame ones; the method was immunoSEQ multiplex PCR. This repertoire shows 120,000 to 150,000 clones, around four fifths found once; its top ten account for 35% to 45%. CDR1 SGHRS and CDR2 YFSETQ come from the germline V gene. The V end was cut by 2 bases, the J end by 5 bases, with 12 bases between. CDR3 size: 14 residues. This receptor was taken from a human donor in a cohort sampled during active COVID-19. V is TRBV5-1 and J is TRBJ2-3; D is perhaps TRBD1 (7 bases). The sample taken for sequencing was peripheral blood. CDR3 in amino acids: CASSLGQGGDTQYF. The CDR3 nucleotides read TGCGCCAGCAGCTTAGGGCAGGGGGGAGATACGCAGTATTTT. Looking up the rest from reference TRBV5-1 and TRBJ2-3 gives the full variable domain: KAGVTQTPRYLIKTRGQQVTLSCSPISGHRSVSWYQQTPGQGLQFLFEYFSETQRNKGNFPGRFSGRQFSNSRSEMNVSTLELGDSALYLCASSLGQGGDTQYFGPGTRLTVL.